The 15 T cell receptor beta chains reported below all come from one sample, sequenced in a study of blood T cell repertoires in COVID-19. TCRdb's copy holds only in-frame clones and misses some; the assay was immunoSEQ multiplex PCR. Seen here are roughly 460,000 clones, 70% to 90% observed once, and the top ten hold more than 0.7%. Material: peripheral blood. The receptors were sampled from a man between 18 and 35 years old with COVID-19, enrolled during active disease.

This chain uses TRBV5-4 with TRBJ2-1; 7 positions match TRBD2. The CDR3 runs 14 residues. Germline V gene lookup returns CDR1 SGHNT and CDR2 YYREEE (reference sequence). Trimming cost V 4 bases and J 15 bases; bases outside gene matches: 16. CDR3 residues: CASSLMGRAGDSFF. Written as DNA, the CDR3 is TGTGCCAGCAGCCTGATGGGAAGGGCGGGAGATTCGTTCTTC.

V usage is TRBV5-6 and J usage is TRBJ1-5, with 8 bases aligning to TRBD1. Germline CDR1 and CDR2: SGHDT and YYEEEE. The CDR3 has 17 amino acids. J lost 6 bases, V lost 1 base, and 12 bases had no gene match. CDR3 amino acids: CASSLFEGTGTGQPQHF. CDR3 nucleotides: TGTGCCAGCAGCTTGTTTGAGGGAACAGGGACAGGTCAGCCCCAGCATTTT.

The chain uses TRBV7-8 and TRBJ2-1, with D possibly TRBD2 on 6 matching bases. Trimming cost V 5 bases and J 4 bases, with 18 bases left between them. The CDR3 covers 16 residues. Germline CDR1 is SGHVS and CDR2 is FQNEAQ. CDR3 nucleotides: TGTGCCAGCAGCCCCAGGGACTTCGAAAAATACAATGAGCAGTTCTTC. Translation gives CASSPRDFEKYNEQFF.

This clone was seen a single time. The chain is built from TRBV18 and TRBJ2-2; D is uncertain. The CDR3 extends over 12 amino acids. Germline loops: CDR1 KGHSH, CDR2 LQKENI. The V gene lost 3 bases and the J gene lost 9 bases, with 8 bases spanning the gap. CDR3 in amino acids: CASSPIPRELFF. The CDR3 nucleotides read TGTGCCAGCTCACCTATCCCCCGGGAGCTGTTTTTT.

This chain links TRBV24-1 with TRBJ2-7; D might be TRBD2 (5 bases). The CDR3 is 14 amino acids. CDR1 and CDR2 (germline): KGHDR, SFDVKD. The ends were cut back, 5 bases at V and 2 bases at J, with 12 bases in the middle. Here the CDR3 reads CATSGRETPYEQYF. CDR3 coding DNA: TGTGCCACCAGTGGCCGGGAAACACCCTACGAGCAGTACTTC.

CDR3 residues: CATRETGTDTQYF. The CDR3 DNA reads as TGTGCCACCAGAGAGACAGGTACAGATACGCAGTATTTT. The chain combines TRBV24-1 with TRBJ2-3; D may be TRBD1 (6 bases). The CDR3 is made up of 13 amino acids. Trimming took off 7 bases at V and 3 bases at J, with 10 bases between the two ends. Germline-derived CDR1 and CDR2 are KGHDR and SFDVKD.

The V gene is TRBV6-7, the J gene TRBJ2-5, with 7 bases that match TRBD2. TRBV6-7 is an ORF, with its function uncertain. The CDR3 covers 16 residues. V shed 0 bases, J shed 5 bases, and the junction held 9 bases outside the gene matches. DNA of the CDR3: TGTGCCAGCAGTTACTCGACGAGCGGGGCTTGGGAGACCCAGTACTTC. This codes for CASSYSTSGAWETQYF.

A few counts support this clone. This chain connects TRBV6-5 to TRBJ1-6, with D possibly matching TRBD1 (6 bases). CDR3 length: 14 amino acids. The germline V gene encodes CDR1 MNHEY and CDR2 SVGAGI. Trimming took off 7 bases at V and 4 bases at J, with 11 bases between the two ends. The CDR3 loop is CASMTGQYNSPLHF. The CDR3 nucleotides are TGTGCCAGCATGACAGGCCAATATAATTCACCCCTCCACTTT.

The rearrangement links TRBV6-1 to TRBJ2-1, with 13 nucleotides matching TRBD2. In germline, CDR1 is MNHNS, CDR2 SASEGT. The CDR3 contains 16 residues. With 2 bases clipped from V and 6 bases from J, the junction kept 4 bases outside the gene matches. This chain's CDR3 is CASSESLAGGLNEQFF. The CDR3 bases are TGTGCCAGCAGTGAATCACTAGCGGGAGGGCTCAATGAGCAGTTCTTC.

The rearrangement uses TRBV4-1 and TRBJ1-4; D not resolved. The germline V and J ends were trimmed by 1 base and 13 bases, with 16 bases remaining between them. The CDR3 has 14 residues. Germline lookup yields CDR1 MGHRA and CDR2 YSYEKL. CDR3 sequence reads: CASSQVELLAGLFF. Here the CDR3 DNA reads TGCGCCAGCAGCCAAGTGGAACTCCTTGCGGGACTGTTTTTT.

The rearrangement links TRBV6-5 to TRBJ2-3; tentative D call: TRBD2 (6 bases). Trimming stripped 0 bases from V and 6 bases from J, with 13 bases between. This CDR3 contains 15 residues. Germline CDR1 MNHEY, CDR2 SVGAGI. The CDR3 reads CASSYSGGHGDTQYF. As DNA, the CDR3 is TGTGCCAGCAGTTACTCGGGGGGTCACGGGGATACGCAGTATTTT.

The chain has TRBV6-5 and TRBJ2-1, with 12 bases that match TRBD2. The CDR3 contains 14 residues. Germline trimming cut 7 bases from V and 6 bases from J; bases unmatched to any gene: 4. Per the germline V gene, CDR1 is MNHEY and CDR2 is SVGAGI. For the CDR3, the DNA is TGTGCCAGCATGACTAGCGGGAGTCTCAATGAGCAGTTCTTC. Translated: CASMTSGSLNEQFF.

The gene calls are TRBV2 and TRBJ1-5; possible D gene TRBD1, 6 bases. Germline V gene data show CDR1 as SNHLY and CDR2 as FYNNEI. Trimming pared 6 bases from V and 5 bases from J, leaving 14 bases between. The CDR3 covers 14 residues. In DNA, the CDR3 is TGTGCCAGCAGAGACTTAGACAGGTATCAGCCCCAGCATTTT. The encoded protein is CASRDLDRYQPQHF.

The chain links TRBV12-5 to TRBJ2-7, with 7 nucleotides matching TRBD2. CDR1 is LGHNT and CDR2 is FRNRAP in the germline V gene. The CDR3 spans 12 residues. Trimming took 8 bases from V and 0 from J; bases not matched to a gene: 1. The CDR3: CASTGGSYEQYF. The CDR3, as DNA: TGTGCTAGTACGGGAGGCTCCTACGAGCAGTACTTC. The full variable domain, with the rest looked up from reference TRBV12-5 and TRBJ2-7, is DARVTQTPRHKVTEMGQEVTMRCQPILGHNTVFWYRQTMMQGLELLAYFRNRAPLDDSGMPKDRFSAEMPDATLATLKIQPSEPRDSAVYFCASTGGSYEQYFGPGTRLTVT.

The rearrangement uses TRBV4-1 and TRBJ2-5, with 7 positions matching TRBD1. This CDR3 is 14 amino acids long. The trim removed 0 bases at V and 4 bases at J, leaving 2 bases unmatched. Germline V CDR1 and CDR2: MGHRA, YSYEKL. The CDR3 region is CASSQEGTVETQYF. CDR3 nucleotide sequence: TGCGCCAGCAGCCAAGAGGGGACAGTAGAGACCCAGTACTTC.